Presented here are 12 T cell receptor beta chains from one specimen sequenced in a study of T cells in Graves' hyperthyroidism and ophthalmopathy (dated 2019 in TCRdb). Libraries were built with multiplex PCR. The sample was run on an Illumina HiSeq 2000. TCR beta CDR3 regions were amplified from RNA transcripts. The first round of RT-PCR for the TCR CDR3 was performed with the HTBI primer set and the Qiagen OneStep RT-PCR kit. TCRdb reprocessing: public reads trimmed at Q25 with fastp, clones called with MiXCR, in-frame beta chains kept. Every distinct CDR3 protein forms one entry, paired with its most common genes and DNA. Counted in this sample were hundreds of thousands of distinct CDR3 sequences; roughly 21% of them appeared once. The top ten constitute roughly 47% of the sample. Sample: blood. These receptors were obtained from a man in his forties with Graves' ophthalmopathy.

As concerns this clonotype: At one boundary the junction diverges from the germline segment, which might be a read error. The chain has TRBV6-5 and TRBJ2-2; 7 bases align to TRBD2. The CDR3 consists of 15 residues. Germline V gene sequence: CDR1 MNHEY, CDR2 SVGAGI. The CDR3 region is CASSYSLAATGGLFF. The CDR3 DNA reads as TGTGCCAGCAGTTATTCCCTAGCGGCCACCGGGGGGCTGTTTTTT.

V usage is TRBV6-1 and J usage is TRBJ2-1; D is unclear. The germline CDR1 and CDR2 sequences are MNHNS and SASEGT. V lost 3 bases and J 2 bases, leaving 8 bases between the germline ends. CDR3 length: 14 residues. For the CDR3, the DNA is TGTGCCAGCAGTGATTCTGGGACCTACAATGAGCAGTTCTTC. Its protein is CASSDSGTYNEQFF.

The CDR3 sequence: CAISGTVRGNTIYF. The DNA of the CDR3 is TGTGCCATCTCCGGGACGGTTCGTGGGAACACCATATATTTT. This rearrangement joins TRBV10-3 to TRBJ1-3, with D perhaps TRBD1 (5 bases). From germline, CDR1 is ENHRY and CDR2 SYGVKD. CDR3 length equals 14 residues. V lost 8 bases and J 7 bases, leaving 18 bases between the germline ends.

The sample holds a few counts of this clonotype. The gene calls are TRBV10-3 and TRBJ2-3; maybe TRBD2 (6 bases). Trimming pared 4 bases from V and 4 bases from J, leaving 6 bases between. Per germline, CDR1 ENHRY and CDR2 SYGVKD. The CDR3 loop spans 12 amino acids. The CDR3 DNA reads TGTGCCATCAGTGGACTAGCAGATACGCAGTATTTT. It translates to CAISGLADTQYF.

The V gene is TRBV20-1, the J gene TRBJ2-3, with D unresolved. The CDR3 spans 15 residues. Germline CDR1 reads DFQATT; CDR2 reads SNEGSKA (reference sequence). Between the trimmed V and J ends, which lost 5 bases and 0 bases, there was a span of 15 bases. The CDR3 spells CSALGRTTSTDTQYF. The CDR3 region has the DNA TGCAGTGCTCTCGGACGAACGACTAGCACAGATACGCAGTATTTT.

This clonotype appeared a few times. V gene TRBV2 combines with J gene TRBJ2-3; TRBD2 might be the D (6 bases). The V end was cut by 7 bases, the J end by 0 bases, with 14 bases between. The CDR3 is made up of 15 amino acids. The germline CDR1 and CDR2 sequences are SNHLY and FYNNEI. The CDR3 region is CASTPLALSTDTQYF. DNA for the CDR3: TGTGCCAGCACCCCCCTAGCGCTTAGCACAGATACGCAGTATTTT.

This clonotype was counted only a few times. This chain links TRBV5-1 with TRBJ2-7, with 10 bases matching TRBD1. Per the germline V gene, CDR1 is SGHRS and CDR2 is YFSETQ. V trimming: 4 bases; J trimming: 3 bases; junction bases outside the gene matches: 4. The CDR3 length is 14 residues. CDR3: CASSQDRGNYEQYF. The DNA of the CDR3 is TGCGCCAGCAGCCAGGACAGGGGGAACTACGAGCAGTACTTC.

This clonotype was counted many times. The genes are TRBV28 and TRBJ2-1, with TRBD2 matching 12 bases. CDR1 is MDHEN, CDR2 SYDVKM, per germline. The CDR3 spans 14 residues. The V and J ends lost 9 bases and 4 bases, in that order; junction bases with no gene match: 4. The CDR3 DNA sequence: TGTGCCAGTGAGACTAGCGGGAGTTACAATGAGCAGTTCTTC. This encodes CASETSGSYNEQFF. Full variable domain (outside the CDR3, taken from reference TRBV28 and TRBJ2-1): DVKVTQSSRYLVKRTGEKVFLECVQDMDHENMFWYRQDPGLGLRLIYFSYDVKMKEKGDIPEGYSVSREKKERFSLILESASTNQTSMYLCASETSGSYNEQFFGPGTRLTVL.

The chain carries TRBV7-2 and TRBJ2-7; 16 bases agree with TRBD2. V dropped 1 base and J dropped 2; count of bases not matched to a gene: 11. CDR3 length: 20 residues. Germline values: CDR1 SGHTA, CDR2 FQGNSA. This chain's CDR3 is CASSLVGTSGRGLGTYEQYF. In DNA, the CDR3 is TGTGCCAGCAGCTTAGTAGGGACTAGCGGGAGGGGTTTGGGGACCTACGAGCAGTACTTC.

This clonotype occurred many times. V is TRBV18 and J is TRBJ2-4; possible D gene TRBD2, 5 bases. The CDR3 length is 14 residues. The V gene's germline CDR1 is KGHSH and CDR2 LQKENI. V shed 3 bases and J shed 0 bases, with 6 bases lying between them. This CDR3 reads CASSPEGAKNIQYF. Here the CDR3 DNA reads TGTGCCAGCTCACCTGAGGGAGCCAAAAACATTCAGTACTTC. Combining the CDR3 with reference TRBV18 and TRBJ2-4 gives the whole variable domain NAGVMQNPRHLVRRRGQEARLRCSPMKGHSHVYWYRQLPEEGLKFMVYLQKENIIDESGMPKERFSAEFPKEGPSILRIQQVVRGDSAAYFCASSPEGAKNIQYFGAGTRLSVL.

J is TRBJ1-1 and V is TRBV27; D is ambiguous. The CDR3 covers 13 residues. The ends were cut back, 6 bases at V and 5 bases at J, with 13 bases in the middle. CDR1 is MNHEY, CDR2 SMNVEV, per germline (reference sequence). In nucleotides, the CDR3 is TGTGCCAGCAGCAAAAAGACGGAGACTGAAGCTTTCTTT. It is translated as CASSKKTETEAFF.

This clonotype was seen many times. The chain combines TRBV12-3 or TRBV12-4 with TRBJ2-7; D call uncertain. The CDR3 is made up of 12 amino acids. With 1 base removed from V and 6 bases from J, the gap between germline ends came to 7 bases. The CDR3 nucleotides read TGTGCCAGCAGTTTAGTCCTAGTCGAGCAGTACTTC. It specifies CASSLVLVEQYF.